These 21 T cell receptor beta chains came from one sample sequenced in a study of T cell repertoires in ileal Crohn's disease. Produced via immunoSEQ multiplex PCR; TCRdb's table is partial and in-frame only. The table has roughly 16,000 clones, 85% to 95% seen once. Sequencing was carried out using ileal tissue. Source of these receptors: an adult with Crohn's disease.

A single count supports this clone. This chain uses TRBV7-2 with TRBJ2-5, with D possibly TRBD2 on 6 matching bases. Germline CDR1 reads SGHTA; CDR2 reads FQGNSA. Trimming removed 5 bases at V and 8 bases at J, with 21 bases between. The CDR3 runs to 15 residues. CDR3 sequence (DNA): TGTGCCAGCAGCGTAACCGGGACTGCAAGAGTAACCCAGTACTTC. This gives the protein CASSVTGTARVTQYF.

The chain carries TRBV5-4 and TRBJ2-3; the match to TRBD2 covers 16 bases. Germline V gene lookup returns CDR1 SGHNT and CDR2 YYREEE (reference sequence). The ends lost 2 bases at V and 2 bases at J; junction bases unmatched: 2. The CDR3 covers 17 residues. CDR3 in DNA: TGTGCCAGCAGCTTCGGGACTAGCGGGGGGGCCACAGATACGCAGTATTTT. Residues: CASSFGTSGGATDTQYF.

The V and J genes are TRBV6-5 and TRBJ1-2, with TRBD1 as a possible D gene (5 bases). The CDR3 totals 16 residues. Trimming removed 0 bases at V and 13 bases at J, with 24 bases between. Germline-derived CDR1 and CDR2 are MNHEY and SVGAGI. The CDR3 sequence is CASSYSRTRGFYGITF. The CDR3, as DNA: TGTGCCAGCAGTTACTCGAGGACACGGGGGTTCTATGGGATCACCTTC.

This sequence joins TRBV7-3 and TRBJ2-3, with D perhaps matching TRBD1 (5 bases). The CDR3 extends over 15 amino acids. Trimming removed 2 bases from V and 2 bases from J, with 11 bases in between. Germline CDR1 SGHTA, CDR2 FQGTGA. CDR3 coding DNA: TGTGCCAGCAGCTTAGTAGGGGCCGCCACAGATACGCAGTATTTT. This sequence encodes CASSLVGAATDTQYF.

J is TRBJ1-6 and V is TRBV5-1; D is undetermined. The CDR3 is 15 residues long. CDR1 is SGHRS and CDR2 is YFSETQ in the germline V gene. V shed 0 bases and J shed 0 bases, with 4 bases lying between them. CDR3 in DNA: TGCGCCAGCAGCTTGGGGAGCTCCTATAATTCACCCCTCCACTTT. It encodes CASSLGSSYNSPLHF.

CDR3 bases: TGTGCCAGCAGCACGGGGACAGTCCGTGGCTATGGCTACACCTTC. Protein product: CASSTGTVRGYGYTF. J is TRBJ1-2 and V is TRBV5-8; TRBD1 matches 7 bases. The length of the CDR3 is 15 residues. Germline V gene data show CDR1 as SGHTS and CDR2 as YDEGEE. V was pared by 4 bases and J by 4 bases, with 10 bases of the junction left unmatched.

J is TRBJ2-5 and V is TRBV7-3; 7 bases match TRBD1. V lost 5 bases to trimming and J lost 5 bases; unmatched junction nucleotides: 14. This CDR3 is built from 16 residues. Germline V gene lookup returns CDR1 SGHTA and CDR2 FQGTGA. CDR3 coding DNA: TGTGCCAGCAGCCCTTTCGACAGGGCCTCCCCGGAGACCCAGTACTTC. It codes for CASSPFDRASPETQYF.

The V and J genes are TRBV6-1 and TRBJ2-2; D is uncertain. The CDR3 contains 15 residues. Trimming removed 6 bases at V and 2 bases at J, with 13 bases between. Germline CDR1 reads MNHNS; CDR2 reads SASEGT. CDR3 sequence (DNA): TGTGCCAGCAGAGTACAGTCGTACAACACCGGGGAGCTGTTTTTT. Residues: CASRVQSYNTGELFF.

This clone has a single count. The chain's CDR3 is CASSLVYEPRELFF. In nucleotides, the CDR3 is TGTGCCAGCAGCTTAGTTTACGAGCCCCGGGAGCTGTTTTTT. The gene calls are TRBV7-2 and TRBJ2-2, with D unresolved. This CDR3 spans 14 amino acids. In germline, CDR1 is SGHTA, CDR2 FQGNSA. V dropped 1 base and J dropped 9 bases, with 12 bases sitting between them.

This chain's CDR3 is CASTTPPGTEAFF. The CDR3 bases are TGTGCCAGTACCACCCCCCCCGGCACTGAAGCTTTCTTT. The chain links TRBV19 to TRBJ1-1; the D is unclear. Germline V gene data show CDR1 as LNHDA and CDR2 as SQIVND (reference sequence). The CDR3 sequence is 13 residues long. Trimming took off 7 bases at V and 4 bases at J, with 13 bases between the two ends.

The rearrangement uses TRBV14 and TRBJ1-5; D gene unclear. CDR3 length: 12 amino acids. From germline, CDR1 is SGHDN and CDR2 FVKESK. V was cut by 5 bases and J by 5 bases, with 7 bases left in between. Written as DNA, the CDR3 is TGTGCCAGCAGCTTTAATGATCAGCCCCAGCATTTT. This gives the protein CASSFNDQPQHF.

V and J are TRBV19 and TRBJ2-1; 7 bases fit TRBD2. After removal of 1 base from V and 2 bases from J, the junction contained 2 bases not matched to a gene. The CDR3 has 15 amino acids. CDR1 is LNHDA and CDR2 is SQIVND in the germline V gene (reference sequence). The CDR3 DNA sequence: TGTGCCAGTAGTATAGCAGGGACTACCTACAATGAGCAGTTCTTC. Translated: CASSIAGTTYNEQFF.

The table lists this clone with a count of one. This chain joins TRBV11-2 and TRBJ2-3; 9 bases match TRBD2. Trimming took 1 base from V and 9 from J; bases not matched to a gene: 8. The CDR3 contains 15 residues. Per germline, CDR1 SGHAT and CDR2 FQNNGV. In DNA form, the CDR3 reads TGTGCCAGCAGCTTAGGTCGGGGCGGGGGGGGCACGCAGTATTTT. Protein sequence: CASSLGRGGGGTQYF.

This chain links TRBV2 with TRBJ2-1, with TRBD2 matching over 7 bases. Germline V gives CDR1 SNHLY, CDR2 FYNNEI. This CDR3 comprises 15 residues. V trimming: 5 bases; J trimming: 6 bases; junction bases outside the gene matches: 10. As DNA, the CDR3 is TGTGCCAGCAGTTGGACTAGTCGGACGGGCAATGAGCAGTTCTTC. Encoded protein: CASSWTSRTGNEQFF.

This clone was counted once. This sequence joins TRBV7-2 and TRBJ2-7, with TRBD2 as a possible D gene (6 bases). Germline CDR1 reads SGHTA; CDR2 reads FQGNSA. There are 15 residues in the CDR3. V lost 5 bases, J lost 2 bases, and 16 bases lay in between. This CDR3 is CASSRLANEAYEQYF. The CDR3, as DNA: TGTGCCAGCAGCCGTCTAGCGAATGAGGCCTACGAGCAGTACTTC.

The chain carries TRBV7-6 and TRBJ2-2; tentatively, D is TRBD1 (6 bases). From germline, CDR1 is SGHVS and CDR2 FNYEAQ. Trimming cost V 6 bases and J 5 bases, with 13 bases left between them. The CDR3 totals 14 residues. The DNA for the CDR3 is TGTGCCAGCAGGCCTACAGGGTTTACCGGGGAGCTGTTTTTT. Translation: CASRPTGFTGELFF.

The rearrangement uses TRBV29-1 and TRBJ1-2; 8 bases fit TRBD1. Germline CDR1 and CDR2: SQVTM and ANQGSEA. J gave up 10 bases and V 0 bases, and 10 bases lay outside the gene matches. The CDR3 has 14 residues. The CDR3, as DNA: TGCAGCGTTGAAGATCTTCGGACAGGGCGGGACTACACCTTC. Amino acid sequence: CSVEDLRTGRDYTF.

The chain recombines TRBV6-5 with TRBJ1-4; the D is unclear. This CDR3 has 13 residues. Trimming took 0 bases from V and 7 from J, leaving 6 bases between them. Germline loops: CDR1 MNHEY, CDR2 SVGAGI. The CDR3, as DNA: TGTGCCAGCAGTTACTCTGGGAGTGAAAAACTGTTTTTT. Translating it yields CASSYSGSEKLFF.

This clone was counted between two and nine times. The rearrangement links TRBV19 to TRBJ1-1; 8 positions match TRBD1. This CDR3 comprises 16 residues. J gave up 5 bases and V 7 bases, and 15 bases lay outside the gene matches. In germline, CDR1 is LNHDA, CDR2 SQIVND (reference sequence). The CDR3 bases are TGTGCCAGTACTACTTCCAGGGGGCTGGCGGGGACTGAAGCTTTCTTT. This sequence encodes CASTTSRGLAGTEAFF.

The CDR3, as DNA: TGTGCCAGCAGCCGTACTAGCGGGGGGGCCACCGGGGAGCTGTTTTTT. This gives the protein CASSRTSGGATGELFF. This rearrangement joins TRBV7-9 to TRBJ2-2, with 13 bases aligning to TRBD2. Germline-derived CDR1 and CDR2 are SEHNR and FQNEAQ (reference sequence). This CDR3 has 16 amino acids. V lost 5 bases, J lost 4 bases, and 4 bases stayed unmatched.

The chain joins TRBV11-2 to TRBJ1-3, with D uncertain. The CDR3 length is 13 residues. V lost 3 bases and J lost 3, with 6 bases in between. The germline gives CDR1 SGHAT, CDR2 FQNNGV. The CDR3 here is CASSFYGGNTIYF. For the CDR3, the DNA is TGTGCCAGCAGCTTTTACGGTGGAAACACCATATATTTT. Full variable domain (outside the CDR3, taken from reference TRBV11-2 and TRBJ1-3): EAGVAQSPRYKIIEKRQSVAFWCNPISGHATLYWYQQILGQGPKLLIQFQNNGVVDDSQLPKDRFSAERLKGVDSTLKIQPAKLEDSAVYLCASSFYGGNTIYFGEGSWLTVV.